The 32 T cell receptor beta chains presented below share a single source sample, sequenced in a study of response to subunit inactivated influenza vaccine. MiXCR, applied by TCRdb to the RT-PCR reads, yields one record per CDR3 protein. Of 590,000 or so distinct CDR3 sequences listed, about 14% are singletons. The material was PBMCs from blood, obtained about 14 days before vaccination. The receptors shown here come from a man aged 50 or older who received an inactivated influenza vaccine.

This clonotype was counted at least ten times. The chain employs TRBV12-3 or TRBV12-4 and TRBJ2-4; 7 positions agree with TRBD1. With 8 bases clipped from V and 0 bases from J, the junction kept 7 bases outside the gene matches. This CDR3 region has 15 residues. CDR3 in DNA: TGTGCCAGCTCCGGACAGGCAGGAGCCAAAAACATTCAGTACTTC. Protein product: CASSGQAGAKNIQYF.

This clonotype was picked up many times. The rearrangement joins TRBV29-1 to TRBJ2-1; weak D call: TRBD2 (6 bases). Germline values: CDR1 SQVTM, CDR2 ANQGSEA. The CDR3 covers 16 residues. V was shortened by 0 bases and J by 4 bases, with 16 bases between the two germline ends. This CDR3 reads CSVEEGWEDPYNEQFF. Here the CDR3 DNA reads TGCAGCGTTGAAGAAGGTTGGGAGGACCCGTACAATGAGCAGTTCTTC.

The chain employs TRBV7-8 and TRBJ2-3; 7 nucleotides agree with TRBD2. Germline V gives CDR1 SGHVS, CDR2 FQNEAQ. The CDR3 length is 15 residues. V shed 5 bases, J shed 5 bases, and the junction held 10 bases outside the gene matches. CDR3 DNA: TGTGCCAGCAGCCCCCTAGCGGTAGCAGTAGATACGCAGTATTTT. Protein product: CASSPLAVAVDTQYF.

The CDR3 is CASSVGPLGDTGELFF. In DNA, the CDR3 is TGCGCCAGCAGCGTGGGCCCTTTGGGGGACACCGGGGAGCTGTTTTTT. The genes are TRBV5-1 and TRBJ2-2; D may be TRBD1 or TRBD2 (5 bases each). Germline lookup yields CDR1 SGHRS and CDR2 YFSETQ. CDR3 length equals 16 residues. The V end was cut by 4 bases, the J end by 3 bases, with 16 bases between. The whole variable domain, filled in from reference TRBV5-1 and TRBJ2-2, reads KAGVTQTPRYLIKTRGQQVTLSCSPISGHRSVSWYQQTPGQGLQFLFEYFSETQRNKGNFPGRFSGRQFSNSRSEMNVSTLELGDSALYLCASSVGPLGDTGELFFGEGSRLTVL.

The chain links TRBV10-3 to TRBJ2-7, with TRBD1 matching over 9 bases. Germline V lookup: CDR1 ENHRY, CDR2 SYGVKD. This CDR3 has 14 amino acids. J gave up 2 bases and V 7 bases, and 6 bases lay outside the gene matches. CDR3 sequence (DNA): TGTGCCATCACCCAGACAGGGGGAGCCTACGAGCAGTACTTC. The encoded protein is CAITQTGGAYEQYF.

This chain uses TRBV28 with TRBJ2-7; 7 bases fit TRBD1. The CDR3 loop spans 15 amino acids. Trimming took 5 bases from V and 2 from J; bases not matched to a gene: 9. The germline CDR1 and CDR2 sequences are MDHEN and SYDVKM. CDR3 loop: CASSPDTGAPYEQYF. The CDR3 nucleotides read TGTGCCAGCAGTCCCGACACAGGGGCACCCTACGAGCAGTACTTC. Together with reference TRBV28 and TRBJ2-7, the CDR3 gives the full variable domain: DVKVTQSSRYLVKRTGEKVFLECVQDMDHENMFWYRQDPGLGLRLIYFSYDVKMKEKGDIPEGYSVSREKKERFSLILESASTNQTSMYLCASSPDTGAPYEQYFGPGTRLTVT.

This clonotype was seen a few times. For the CDR3, the DNA is TGCAGCGTTGAATTAATGAGGGGTTACGAGCAGTACTTC. As protein: CSVELMRGYEQYF. The chain combines TRBV29-1 with TRBJ2-7; the D call may be TRBD1 or TRBD2 (5 bases each). Germline assignment: CDR1 SQVTM and CDR2 ANQGSEA. This CDR3 contains 13 residues. V lost 2 bases to trimming and J lost 4 bases, with 12 bases between them.

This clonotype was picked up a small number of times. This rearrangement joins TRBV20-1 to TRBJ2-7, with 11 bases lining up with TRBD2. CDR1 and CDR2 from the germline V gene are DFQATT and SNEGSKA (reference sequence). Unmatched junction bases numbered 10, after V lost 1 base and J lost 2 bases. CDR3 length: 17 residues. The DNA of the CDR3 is TGCAGTGCTAGAGGGGGATGGGGGACTAGCGGAACCTACGAGCAGTACTTC. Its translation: CSARGGWGTSGTYEQYF.

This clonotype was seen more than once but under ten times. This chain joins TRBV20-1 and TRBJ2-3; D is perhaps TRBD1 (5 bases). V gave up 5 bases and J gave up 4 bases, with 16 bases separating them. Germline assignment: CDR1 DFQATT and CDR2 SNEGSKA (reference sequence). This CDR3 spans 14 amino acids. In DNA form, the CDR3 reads TGCAGTGCTGGGGCGGTTGCGGCGGCAGATACGCAGTATTTT. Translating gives CSAGAVAAADTQYF.

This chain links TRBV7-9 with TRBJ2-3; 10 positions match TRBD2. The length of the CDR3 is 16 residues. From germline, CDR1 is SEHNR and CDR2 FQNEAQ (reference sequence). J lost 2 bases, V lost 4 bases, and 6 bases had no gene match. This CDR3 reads CASSSGLAEITDTQYF. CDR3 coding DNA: TGTGCCAGCAGCTCAGGACTAGCGGAGATCACAGATACGCAGTATTTT.

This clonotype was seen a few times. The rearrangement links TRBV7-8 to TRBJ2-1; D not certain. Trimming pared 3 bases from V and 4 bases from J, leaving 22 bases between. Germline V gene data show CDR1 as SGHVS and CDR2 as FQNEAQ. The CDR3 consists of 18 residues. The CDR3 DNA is TGTGCCAGCAGCTTTGGTATTTCCTACAGCCTTCTATACAATGAGCAGTTCTTC. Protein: CASSFGISYSLLYNEQFF.

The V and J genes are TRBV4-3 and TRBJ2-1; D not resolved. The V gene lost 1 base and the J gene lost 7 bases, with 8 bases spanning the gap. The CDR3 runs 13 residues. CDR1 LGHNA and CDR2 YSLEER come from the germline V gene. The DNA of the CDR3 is TGCGCCAGCAGCCAAGGGCCAGAGAATGAGCAGTTCTTC. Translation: CASSQGPENEQFF.

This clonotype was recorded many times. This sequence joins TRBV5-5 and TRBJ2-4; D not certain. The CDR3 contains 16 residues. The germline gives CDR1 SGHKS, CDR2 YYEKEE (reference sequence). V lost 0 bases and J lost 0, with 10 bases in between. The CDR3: CASSLVRSLAKNIQYF. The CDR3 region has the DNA TGTGCCAGCAGCTTGGTACGGAGCCTAGCCAAAAACATTCAGTACTTC.

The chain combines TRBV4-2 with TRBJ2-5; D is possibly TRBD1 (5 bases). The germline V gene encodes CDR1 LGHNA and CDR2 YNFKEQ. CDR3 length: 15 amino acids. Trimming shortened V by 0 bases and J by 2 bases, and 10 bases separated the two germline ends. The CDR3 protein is CASSQDRGLQETQYF. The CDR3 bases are TGTGCCAGCAGCCAAGATAGGGGATTGCAAGAGACCCAGTACTTC.

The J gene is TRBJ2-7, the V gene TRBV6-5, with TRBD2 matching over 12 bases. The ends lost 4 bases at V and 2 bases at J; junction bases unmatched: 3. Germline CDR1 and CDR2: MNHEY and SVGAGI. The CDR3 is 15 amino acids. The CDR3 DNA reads TGTGCCAGCAGTTTTCTAGCGGGGGGGACCTACGAGCAGTACTTC. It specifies CASSFLAGGTYEQYF.

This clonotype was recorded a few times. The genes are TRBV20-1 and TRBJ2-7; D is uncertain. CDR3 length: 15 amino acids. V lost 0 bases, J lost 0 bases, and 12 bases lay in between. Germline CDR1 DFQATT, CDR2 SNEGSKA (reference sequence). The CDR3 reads CSARDGPSSSYEQYF. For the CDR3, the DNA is TGCAGTGCTAGAGACGGACCGAGCAGCTCCTACGAGCAGTACTTC.

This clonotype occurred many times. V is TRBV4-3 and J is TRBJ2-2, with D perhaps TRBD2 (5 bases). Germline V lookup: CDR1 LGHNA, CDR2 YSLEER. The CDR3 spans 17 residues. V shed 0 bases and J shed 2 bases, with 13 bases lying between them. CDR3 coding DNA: TGCGCCAGCAGCCAAGAACGGCTAGCCGGAAACACCGGGGAGCTGTTTTTT. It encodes CASSQERLAGNTGELFF.

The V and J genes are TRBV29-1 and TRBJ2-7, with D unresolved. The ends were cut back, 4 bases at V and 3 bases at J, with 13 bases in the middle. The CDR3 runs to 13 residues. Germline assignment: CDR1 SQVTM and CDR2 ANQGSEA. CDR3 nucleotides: TGCAGCGTTGCGACGGTCGACCTCTACGAGCAGTACTTC. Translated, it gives CSVATVDLYEQYF.

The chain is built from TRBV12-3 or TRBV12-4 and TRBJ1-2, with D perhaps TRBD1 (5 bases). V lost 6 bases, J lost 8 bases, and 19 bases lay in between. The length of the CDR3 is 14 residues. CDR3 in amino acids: CASSLYPGLAGYTF. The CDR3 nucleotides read TGTGCCAGCAGCCTTTACCCGGGACTCGCGGGCTACACCTTC.

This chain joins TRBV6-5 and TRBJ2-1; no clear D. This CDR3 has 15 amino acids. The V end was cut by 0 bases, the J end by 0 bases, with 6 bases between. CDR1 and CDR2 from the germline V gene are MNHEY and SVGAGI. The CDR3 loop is CASSYSPSSYNEQFF. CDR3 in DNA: TGTGCCAGCAGTTACTCGCCTAGCTCCTACAATGAGCAGTTCTTC.

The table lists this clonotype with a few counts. CDR3 nucleotide sequence: TGCAGTGCTCGATGGGGACAGCACTCAAGGGAGCATTTT. This sequence encodes CSARWGQHSREHF. The chain carries TRBV20-1 and TRBJ1-5; 7 nucleotides align to TRBD1. Germline V gives CDR1 DFQATT, CDR2 SNEGSKA (reference sequence). The ends lost 5 bases at V and 14 bases at J; junction bases unmatched: 15. The CDR3 loop spans 13 amino acids.

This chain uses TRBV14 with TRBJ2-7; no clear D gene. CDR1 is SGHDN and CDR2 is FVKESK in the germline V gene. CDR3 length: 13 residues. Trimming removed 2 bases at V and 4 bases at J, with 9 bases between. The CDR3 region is CASSQNLRYEQYF. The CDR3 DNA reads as TGTGCCAGCAGCCAAAACCTGAGATACGAGCAGTACTTC.

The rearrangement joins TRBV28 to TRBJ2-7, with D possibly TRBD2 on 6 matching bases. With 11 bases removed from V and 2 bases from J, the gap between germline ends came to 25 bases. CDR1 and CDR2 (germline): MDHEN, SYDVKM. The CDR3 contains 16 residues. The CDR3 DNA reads TGTGCCGTGGAGAGACGGAGGGCGGGACCGCCCTACGAGCAGTACTTC. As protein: CAVERRRAGPPYEQYF.

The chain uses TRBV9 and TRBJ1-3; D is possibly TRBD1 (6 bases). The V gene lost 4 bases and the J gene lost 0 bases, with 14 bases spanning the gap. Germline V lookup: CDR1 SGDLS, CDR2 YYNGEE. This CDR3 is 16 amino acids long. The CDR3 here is CASSNRQAPSGNTIYF. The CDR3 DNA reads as TGTGCCAGCAGCAACCGACAGGCCCCCTCTGGAAACACCATATATTTT.

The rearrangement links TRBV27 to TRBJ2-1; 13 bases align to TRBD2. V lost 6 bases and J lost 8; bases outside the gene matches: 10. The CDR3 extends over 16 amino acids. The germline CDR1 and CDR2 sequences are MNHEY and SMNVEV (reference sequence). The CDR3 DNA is TGTGCCAGCAGACCCTGGACTAGCGGGAGATTTCATGAGCAGTTCTTC. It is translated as CASRPWTSGRFHEQFF.

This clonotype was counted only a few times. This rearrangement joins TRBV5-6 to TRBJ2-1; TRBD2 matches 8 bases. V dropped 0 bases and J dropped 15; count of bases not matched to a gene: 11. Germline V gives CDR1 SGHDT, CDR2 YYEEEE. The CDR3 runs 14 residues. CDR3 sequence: CASSLASGPSAGFF. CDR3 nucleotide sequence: TGTGCCAGCAGCTTGGCTAGCGGGCCTTCGGCGGGGTTCTTC.

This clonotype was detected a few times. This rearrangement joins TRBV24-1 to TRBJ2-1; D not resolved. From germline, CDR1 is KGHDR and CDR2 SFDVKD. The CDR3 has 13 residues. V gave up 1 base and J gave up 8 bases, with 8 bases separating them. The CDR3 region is CATSDFVGYEQFF. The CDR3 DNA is TGTGCCACCAGTGATTTCGTAGGGTATGAGCAGTTCTTC.

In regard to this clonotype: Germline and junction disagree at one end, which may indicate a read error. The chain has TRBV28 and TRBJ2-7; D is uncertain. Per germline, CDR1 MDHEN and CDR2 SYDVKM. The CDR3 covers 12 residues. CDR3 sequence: CASGLERLEQYF. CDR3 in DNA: TGTGCCAGCGGTTTGGAACGTCTCGAGCAGTACTTC.

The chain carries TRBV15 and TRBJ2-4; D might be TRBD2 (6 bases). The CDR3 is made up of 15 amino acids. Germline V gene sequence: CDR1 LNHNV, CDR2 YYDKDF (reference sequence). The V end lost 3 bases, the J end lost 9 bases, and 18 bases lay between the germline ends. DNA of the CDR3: TGTGCCACCAGCAGGAGTAGCGGTTCAGCTGGCATTCAGTACTTC. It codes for CATSRSSGSAGIQYF.

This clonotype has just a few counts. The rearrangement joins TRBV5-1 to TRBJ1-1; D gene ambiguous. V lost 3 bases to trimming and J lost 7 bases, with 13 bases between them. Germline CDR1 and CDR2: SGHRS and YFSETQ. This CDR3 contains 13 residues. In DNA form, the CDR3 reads TGCGCCAGCAGCTCGGATAGTCTGGGTGAAGCTTTCTTT. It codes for CASSSDSLGEAFF. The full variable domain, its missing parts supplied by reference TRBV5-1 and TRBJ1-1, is KAGVTQTPRYLIKTRGQQVTLSCSPISGHRSVSWYQQTPGQGLQFLFEYFSETQRNKGNFPGRFSGRQFSNSRSEMNVSTLELGDSALYLCASSSDSLGEAFFGQGTRLTVV.

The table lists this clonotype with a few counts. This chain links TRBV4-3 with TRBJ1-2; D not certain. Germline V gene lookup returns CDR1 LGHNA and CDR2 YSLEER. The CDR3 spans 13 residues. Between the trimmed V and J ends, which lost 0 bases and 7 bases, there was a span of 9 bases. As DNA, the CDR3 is TGCGCCAGCAGCCAAGAGGGAGGGTTTGGCTACACCTTC. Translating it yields CASSQEGGFGYTF.

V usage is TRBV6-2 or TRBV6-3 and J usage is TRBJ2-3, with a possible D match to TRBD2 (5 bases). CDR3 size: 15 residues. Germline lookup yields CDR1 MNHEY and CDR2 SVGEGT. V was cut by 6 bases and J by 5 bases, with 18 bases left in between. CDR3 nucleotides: TGTGCCAGCAGCAATTATTGGTCTGAGGGAGATACGCAGTATTTT. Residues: CASSNYWSEGDTQYF.